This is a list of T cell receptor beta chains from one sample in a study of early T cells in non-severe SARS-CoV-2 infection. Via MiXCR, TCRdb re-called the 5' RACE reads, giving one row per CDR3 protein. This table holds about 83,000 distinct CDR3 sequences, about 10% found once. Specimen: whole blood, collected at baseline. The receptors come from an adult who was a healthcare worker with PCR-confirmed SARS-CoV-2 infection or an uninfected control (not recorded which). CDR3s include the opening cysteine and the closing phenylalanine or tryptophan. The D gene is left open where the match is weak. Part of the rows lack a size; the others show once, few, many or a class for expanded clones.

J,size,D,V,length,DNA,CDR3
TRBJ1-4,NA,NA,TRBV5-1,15,TGCGCCAGCAGCTCTGGCAACCAACCACGTGAAAAACTGTTTTTT,CASSSGNQPREKLFF
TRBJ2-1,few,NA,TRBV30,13,TGTGCCTGGAGACTCGGGACATACAATGAGCAGTTCTTC,CAWRLGTYNEQFF
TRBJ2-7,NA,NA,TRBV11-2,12,TGTGCCAGCAGCCGTTTGTCCTACGAGCAGTACTTC,CASSRLSYEQYF
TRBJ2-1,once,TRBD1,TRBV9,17,TGTGCCAGCAGCGTAGACCCGGGGACAGGGGTCAACAATGAGCAGTTCTTC,CASSVDPGTGVNNEQFF
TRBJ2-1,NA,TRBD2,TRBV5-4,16,TGTGCCAGCAGCTCGAAGCGGGAGACGGCCTACAATGAGCAGTTCTTC,CASSSKRETAYNEQFF
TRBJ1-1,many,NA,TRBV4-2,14,TGTGCCAGCAGCCTCGCAAGGGCGGGCACTGAAGCTTTCTTT,CASSLARAGTEAFF
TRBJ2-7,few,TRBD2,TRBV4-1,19,TGCGCCAGCAGCCCGCACCCACCCGCAACTAGCGGGCAAACCTACGAGCAGTACTTC,CASSPHPPATSGQTYEQYF
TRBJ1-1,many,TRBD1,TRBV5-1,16,TGCGCCAGCAGCCTGATGGGGACAGGGATGAACACTGAAGCTTTCTTT,CASSLMGTGMNTEAFF
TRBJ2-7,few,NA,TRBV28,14,TGTGCCAGCAGTTTAACAGGGATATCCTACGAGCAGTACTTC,CASSLTGISYEQYF
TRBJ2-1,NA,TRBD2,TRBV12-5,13,TGTGCTAGTGGAACCGGGACTAGAAGTGAGCAGTTCTTC,CASGTGTRSEQFF
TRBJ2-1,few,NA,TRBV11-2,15,TGTGCCAGCAGCTTAAAGGCAAGCTCCTACAATGAGCAGTTCTTC,CASSLKASSYNEQFF
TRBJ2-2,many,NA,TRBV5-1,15,TGCGCCAGCAGCTTGGCGGGGGCCAACACCGGGGAGCTGTTTTTT,CASSLAGANTGELFF
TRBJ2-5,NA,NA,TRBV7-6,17,TGTGCCAGCAGCCCCACAGTAACGGATTTTTGGCAAGAGACCCAGTACTTC,CASSPTVTDFWQETQYF
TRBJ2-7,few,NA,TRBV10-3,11,TGTGCCATCAGTGTCGAAAGCGAGCAGTACTTC,CAISVESEQYF
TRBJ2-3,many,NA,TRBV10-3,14,TGTGCCATCAAAAGGGATACTAGCACAGATACGCAGTATTTT,CAIKRDTSTDTQYF
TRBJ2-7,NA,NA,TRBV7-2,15,TGTGCCAGCAGCCACCCACATTGGGGCGGTTCCGAGCAGTACTTC,CASSHPHWGGSEQYF
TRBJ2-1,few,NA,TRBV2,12,TGTGCCAGCAGTCCCCCCTACAATGAGCAGTTCTTC,CASSPPYNEQFF
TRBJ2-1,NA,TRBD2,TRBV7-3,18,TGTGCCAGCAGCTTAACGCCCGGGACTAGCGGGAGCTACAATGAGCAGTTCTTC,CASSLTPGTSGSYNEQFF
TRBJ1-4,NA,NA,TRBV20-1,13,TGCAGTGCTACCCAGGGACGGGAAGAAAAACTGTTTTTT,CSATQGREEKLFF
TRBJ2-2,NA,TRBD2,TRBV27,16,TGTGCCAGCAGTTTAGGTGGCGGGAGGAGGGCCGGGGAGCTGTTTTTT,CASSLGGGRRAGELFF
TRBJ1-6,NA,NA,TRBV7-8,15,TGTGCCAGCAGCTCCGGAAGCTCCTATAATTCACCCCTCCACTTT,CASSSGSSYNSPLHF
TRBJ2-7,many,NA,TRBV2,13,TGTGCCAGCAGTGGGGTCCGGCAAAACGAGCAGTACTTC,CASSGVRQNEQYF
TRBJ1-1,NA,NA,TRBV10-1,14,TGCGCCAGCAGTGAAGGCAGTTTGAACACTGAAGCTTTCTTT,CASSEGSLNTEAFF
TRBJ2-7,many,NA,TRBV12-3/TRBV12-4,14,TGTGCCAGCAGTTTGAGACTGGGGTCCTACGAGCAGTACTTC,CASSLRLGSYEQYF
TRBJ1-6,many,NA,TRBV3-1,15,TGTGCCAGCAGCCAAGTATTCGGGCTGAATTCACCCCTCCACTTT,CASSQVFGLNSPLHF
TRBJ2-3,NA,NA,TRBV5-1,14,TGCGCCAGCAGCGCGAAGGGGAGCACAGATACGCAGTATTTT,CASSAKGSTDTQYF
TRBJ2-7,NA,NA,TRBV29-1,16,TGCAGCGTTAGGGGGGCAGGTGGCCTGAGCTCCTACGAGCAGTACTTC,CSVRGAGGLSSYEQYF
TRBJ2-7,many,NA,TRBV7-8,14,TGTGCCAGCAGCCGGAACCGGGAAGCCTACGAGCAGTACTTC,CASSRNREAYEQYF
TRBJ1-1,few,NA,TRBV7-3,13,TGTGCCAGCAGCCAAACCACATCAGGGTTAGCTTTCTTT,CASSQTTSGLAFF
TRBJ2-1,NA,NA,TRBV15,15,TGTGCCACCAGCAGACCCTCACTAGGGTACAATGAGCAGTTCTTC,CATSRPSLGYNEQFF
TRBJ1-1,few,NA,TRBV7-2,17,TGTGCCAGCAGCCATGTGAGGGGTCCTCGAGCGAACACTGAAGCTTTCTTT,CASSHVRGPRANTEAFF
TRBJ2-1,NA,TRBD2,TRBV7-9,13,TGTGCCAGCAGCTTACTCGAGCGGGGAAAGCAGTTCTTC,CASSLLERGKQFF
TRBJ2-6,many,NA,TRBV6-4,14,TGTGCCAGCAGTGACTCGACTGGGGCCAACGTCCTGACTTTC,CASSDSTGANVLTF
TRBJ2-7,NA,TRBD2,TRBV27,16,TGTGCCAGCACCCCCCTAGCGGGGAGGTCCTCCTACGAGCAGTACTTC,CASTPLAGRSSYEQYF
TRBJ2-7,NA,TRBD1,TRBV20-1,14,TGCAGTGCTCCCCGGGACAGGGCGGCCTACGAGCAGTACTTC,CSAPRDRAAYEQYF
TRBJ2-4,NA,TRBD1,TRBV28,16,TGTGCCAGCAGTTTTAGGGGGCCCATAGCCAAAAACATTCAGTACTTC,CASSFRGPIAKNIQYF
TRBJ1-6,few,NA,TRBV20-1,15,TGCAGTGTTAGTGCCCGGGACACGAGCAATTCACCCCTCCACTTT,CSVSARDTSNSPLHF
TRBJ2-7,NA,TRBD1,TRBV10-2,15,TGCGCCAGCAGATCGGGACAGGGCGCTACCTACGAGCAGTACTTC,CASRSGQGATYEQYF
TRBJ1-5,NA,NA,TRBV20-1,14,TGCAGTGCTAGAGGAACAGCTAGCAATCAGCCCCAGCATTTT,CSARGTASNQPQHF
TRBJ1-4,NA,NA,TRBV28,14,TGTGCCAGCAGTTTAGTCACCCCTCCTGAAAAACTGTTTTTT,CASSLVTPPEKLFF
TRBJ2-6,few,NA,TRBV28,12,TGTGCCAGCAGCTCTGACAGCCGGTTCCTGACTTTC,CASSSDSRFLTF
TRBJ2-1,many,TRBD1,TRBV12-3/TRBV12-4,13,TGTGCCAGCAGCCGGACAGGGAATGGTGAGCAGTTCTTC,CASSRTGNGEQFF
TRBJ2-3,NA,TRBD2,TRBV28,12,TGTGCCAGCCGGGGGGGGGCAGATACGCAGTATTTT,CASRGGADTQYF
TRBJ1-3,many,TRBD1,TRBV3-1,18,TGTGCCAGCAGCCAAATCCTCTCGGGACAGCGCTCTGGAAACACCATATATTTT,CASSQILSGQRSGNTIYF
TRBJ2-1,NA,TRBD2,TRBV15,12,TGTGCCACCAGCGGACTAGCGGGTGAGCAGTTCTTC,CATSGLAGEQFF
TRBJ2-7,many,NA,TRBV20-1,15,TGCAGTGCTGGGGGGCCCTTAAGCGCGGCGACGGGGCAGTACTTC,CSAGGPLSAATGQYF
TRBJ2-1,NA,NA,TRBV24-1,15,TGTGCCACCAGTCGGCGGGGGCAAGGCTACAATGAGCAGTTCTTC,CATSRRGQGYNEQFF